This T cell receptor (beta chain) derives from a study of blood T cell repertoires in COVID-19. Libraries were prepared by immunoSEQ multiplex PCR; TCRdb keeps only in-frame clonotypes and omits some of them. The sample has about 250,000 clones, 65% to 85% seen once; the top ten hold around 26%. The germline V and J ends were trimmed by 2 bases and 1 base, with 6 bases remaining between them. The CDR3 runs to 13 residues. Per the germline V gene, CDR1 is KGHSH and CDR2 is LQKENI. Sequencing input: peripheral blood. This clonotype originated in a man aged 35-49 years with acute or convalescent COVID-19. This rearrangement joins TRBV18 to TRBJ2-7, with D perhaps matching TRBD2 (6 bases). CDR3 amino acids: CASSPGGSYEQYF. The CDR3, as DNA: TGTGCCAGCTCACCAGGGGGGTCCTACGAGCAGTACTTC.